These 14 T cell receptor beta chains were all obtained from the same sample, sequenced in a study of shared clonotypes between healthy human individuals. The method was immunoSEQ multiplex PCR; TCRdb's version includes in-frame clones alone and lacks a portion of them. Here the sample spans around 2.5 million clones, 80% to 95% being singletons. The sample taken for sequencing was naive CD4+ T cells from PBMCs. The subset here: CD45RA+ positively selected. The receptors originated from a man younger than 35 in good health. Some clones in this sample may be carry-over from other donors' samples.

The rearrangement joins TRBV19 to TRBJ2-5, with TRBD1 identical over 7 bases. CDR1 is LNHDA and CDR2 is SQIVND in the germline V gene (reference sequence). The CDR3 sequence is 14 residues long. The trim removed 2 bases at V and 4 bases at J, leaving 4 bases unmatched. CDR3 bases: TGTGCCAGTAGTATACGTCACAGGGGAGAGACCCAGTACTTC. It translates to CASSIRHRGETQYF.

This chain uses TRBV10-3 with TRBJ1-2; D remains unclear. This CDR3 spans 13 amino acids. Trimming pared 4 bases from V and 3 bases from J, leaving 9 bases between. Germline V CDR1 and CDR2: ENHRY, SYGVKD. The CDR3 region has the DNA TGTGCCATCAGTGTGACCGAGGACTATGGCTACACCTTC. Translation gives CAISVTEDYGYTF.

The V call is TRBV7-3, the J call TRBJ2-4; maybe TRBD2 (6 bases). CDR1 is SGHTA and CDR2 is FQGTGA in the germline V gene. Trimming took 4 bases from V and 11 from J, leaving 18 bases between them. The CDR3 length is 14 residues. The CDR3 spells CASSSGGVGEVQYF. The CDR3 nucleotides read TGTGCCAGCAGCTCCGGCGGTGTGGGGGAGGTTCAGTACTTC.

The gene calls are TRBV2 and TRBJ2-7, with D unclear. V was clipped by 6 bases and J by 0 bases, with 9 bases between them. The CDR3 is 13 residues long. From germline, CDR1 is SNHLY and CDR2 FYNNEI. The DNA of the CDR3 is TGTGCCAGCAGGGCTCCTAGCTCCTACGAGCAGTACTTC. It encodes CASRAPSSYEQYF.

CDR3 DNA: TGTGCCAGCAGCTTAAGCCAGGGGGCCACTGAAGCTTTCTTT. Protein sequence: CASSLSQGATEAFF. The chain couples TRBV7-9 to TRBJ1-1; TRBD1 aligns across 8 bases. The CDR3 runs to 14 residues. Trimming at V came to 2 bases and at J to 4 bases, leaving 3 bases not matched to a gene. From germline, CDR1 is SEHNR and CDR2 FQNEAQ (reference sequence).

The chain carries TRBV18 and TRBJ2-3, with D perhaps given as TRBD1 or TRBD2 (6 bases each). There are 16 residues in the CDR3. CDR1 and CDR2 (germline): KGHSH, LQKENI. The V end lost 0 bases, the J end lost 3 bases, and 13 bases lay between the germline ends. The CDR3 reads CASSPPGGHPTDTQYF. The DNA of the CDR3 is TGTGCCAGCTCACCACCCGGGGGCCATCCTACAGATACGCAGTATTTT.

As regards this clone: The sample carries other DNA sequences with the same CDR3. The rearrangement joins TRBV2 to TRBJ2-1; no clear D. The CDR3 spans 11 residues. Trimming pared 4 bases from V and 6 bases from J, leaving 4 bases between. Per the germline V gene, CDR1 is SNHLY and CDR2 is FYNNEI. The CDR3 protein is CASSGLNEQFF. Here the CDR3 DNA reads TGTGCCAGCAGTGGGCTCAATGAGCAGTTCTTC.

The chain joins TRBV11-2 to TRBJ1-2; D is unresolved. V lost 2 bases to trimming and J lost 7 bases, with 14 bases between them. The germline gives CDR1 SGHAT, CDR2 FQNNGV. CDR3 length: 14 amino acids. CDR3 in DNA: TGTGCCAGCAGCTTATTTCTCGCCGTCGGTGGCTACACCTTC. It yields the protein CASSLFLAVGGYTF.

The rearrangement joins TRBV7-9 to TRBJ2-1; weak D call: TRBD1 (5 bases). The CDR3 sequence is 17 residues long. Deletions cut 4 bases from V and 7 bases from J, with 23 bases between. Germline CDR1 is SEHNR and CDR2 is FQNEAQ (reference sequence). The CDR3: CASSSLLDTSRRNEQFF. The CDR3 DNA follows: TGTGCCAGCAGCTCCCTTTTGGACACCTCCCGTCGGAATGAGCAGTTCTTC.

The rearrangement joins TRBV6-5 to TRBJ2-7; 9 positions agree with TRBD2. V was clipped by 6 bases and J by 4 bases; unmatched bases: 10. The CDR3 runs 15 residues. Looked up from germline, CDR1 is MNHEY and CDR2 is SVGAGI. The DNA for the CDR3 is TGTGCCAGCAGGATGACTAGCGGAGCTGGTTACGAGCAGTACTTC. Its protein is CASRMTSGAGYEQYF.

This sequence joins TRBV5-1 and TRBJ1-4; 7 bases match TRBD1. This CDR3 has 15 amino acids. Losses at the gene ends were 4 bases for V and 3 bases for J; bases not matched to a gene: 6. Germline CDR1 is SGHRS and CDR2 is YFSETQ. The CDR3 DNA follows: TGCGCCAGCAGCGCACAGGGGAGAGCTAATGAAAAACTGTTTTTT. It translates to CASSAQGRANEKLFF. Variable domain in full (rest from reference TRBV5-1 and TRBJ1-4): KAGVTQTPRYLIKTRGQQVTLSCSPISGHRSVSWYQQTPGQGLQFLFEYFSETQRNKGNFPGRFSGRQFSNSRSEMNVSTLELGDSALYLCASSAQGRANEKLFFGSGTQLSVL.

The rearrangement uses TRBV7-8 and TRBJ2-2; 7 bases map to TRBD2. The CDR3 has 16 amino acids. Germline V gives CDR1 SGHVS, CDR2 FQNEAQ. The J segment lost 6 bases and the V segment lost 1 base, leaving 8 bases of the junction unmatched. CDR3 loop: CASSLGAGRAAGELFF. For the CDR3, the DNA is TGTGCCAGCAGCTTAGGAGCTGGGAGGGCCGCCGGGGAGCTGTTTTTT.

This clone appeared a few times. The chain links TRBV9 to TRBJ1-5; D is uncertain. Germline lookup yields CDR1 SGDLS and CDR2 YYNGEE. Trimming took 1 base from V and 10 from J, leaving 12 bases between them. The length of the CDR3 is 13 residues. The CDR3 reads CASSVSPKSPQHF. The DNA of the CDR3 is TGTGCCAGCAGCGTATCCCCGAAGTCTCCCCAGCATTTT.

This clone has just a few counts. V usage is TRBV7-9 and J usage is TRBJ2-2; possible D gene TRBD2, 5 bases. This CDR3 spans 17 amino acids. Trimming took off 5 bases at V and 5 bases at J, with 21 bases between the two ends. CDR1 and CDR2 from the germline V gene are SEHNR and FQNEAQ (reference sequence). DNA for the CDR3: TGTGCCAGCAGCAAAAGGGCGGGTCGGGATCGGACCGGGGAGCTGTTTTTT. It specifies CASSKRAGRDRTGELFF.